The source of this T cell receptor (beta chain) is a study of T cells in Graves' hyperthyroidism and ophthalmopathy. In this sample, this clonotype turned up many times. With V trimmed by 2 bases and J by 2 bases, 3 bases remained unmatched. This CDR3 has 14 residues. The germline CDR1 and CDR2 sequences are GTSNPN and SVGIG (reference sequence). The TCR beta CDR3 regions underwent amplification using RNA transcripts as the source. First-round RT-PCR of the TCR CDR3 relied on the HTBI primer set. TCRdb processed the multiplex PCR reads anew with MiXCR; each CDR3 protein has one entry. The table lists roughly 240,000 distinct CDR3 sequences, about a sixth of them singletons.

The V and J genes are TRBV30 and TRBJ1-2; 9 bases match TRBD1. This TCR derives from a woman under 30 with Graves' ophthalmopathy. Sequencing was carried out using blood. This chain's CDR3 is CAWSPGQGNYGYTF. The CDR3 bases are TGTGCCTGGAGTCCAGGACAGGGGAACTATGGCTACACCTTC.